These 4 T cell receptor beta chains share one sample of origin, sequenced in a study of control samples from healthy donors and cancer patients. Here immunoSEQ multiplex PCR was the method, and the copy in TCRdb shows in-frame clones only, minus some. The table records around 64,000 clones, roughly nine tenths of them present only once. Sequencing was carried out using PBMCs. All receptors come from a man in his sixties with colorectal cancer.

The chain recombines TRBV2 with TRBJ2-4; tentatively, D is TRBD2 (6 bases). Germline lookup yields CDR1 SNHLY and CDR2 FYNNEI. The CDR3 contains 15 residues. The V and J ends lost 0 bases and 1 base respectively, with 7 bases between them. The CDR3 region has the DNA TGTGCCAGCAGTGAAGCCGCGGGGGCCAAAAACATTCAGTACTTC. It translates to CASSEAAGAKNIQYF.

This clone was found once. This sequence joins TRBV4-1 and TRBJ1-5; weak D call: TRBD1 (5 bases). This CDR3 is built from 14 residues. The ends were cut back, 4 bases at V and 3 bases at J, with 10 bases in the middle. CDR1 and CDR2 from the germline V gene are MGHRA and YSYEKL. In DNA form, the CDR3 reads TGCGCCAGCAGCCCCCAGGGCAACAATCAGCCCCAGCATTTT. This codes for CASSPQGNNQPQHF.

The chain joins TRBV5-1 to TRBJ2-3, with 9 nucleotides matching TRBD1. CDR1 is SGHRS, CDR2 YFSETQ, per germline. The junction had 9 bases not matched to a gene; V was cut back by 4 bases and J by 3 bases. This CDR3 is built from 16 residues. The CDR3 DNA reads as TGCGCCAGCAGCACTCCGGGACAGGGATGGACAGATACGCAGTATTTT. It codes for CASSTPGQGWTDTQYF. The complete variable domain, with remaining parts taken from reference TRBV5-1 and TRBJ2-3, reads KAGVTQTPRYLIKTRGQQVTLSCSPISGHRSVSWYQQTPGQGLQFLFEYFSETQRNKGNFPGRFSGRQFSNSRSEMNVSTLELGDSALYLCASSTPGQGWTDTQYFGPGTRLTVL.

The CDR3 DNA sequence: TGTGCCAGCAGTGAAGCGGAGGTCAGGATGAATCAGCCCCAGCATTTT. Its protein product is CASSEAEVRMNQPQHF. The rearrangement links TRBV6-1 to TRBJ1-5, with D unresolved. With 0 bases removed from V and 4 bases from J, the gap between germline ends came to 13 bases. Germline V CDR1 and CDR2: MNHNS, SASEGT. This CDR3 comprises 16 residues.